This T cell receptor beta chain stems from a study of radiation and T cells in renal cell carcinoma. Time point specified: blood 2 weeks post-SBRT. As for treatment: 15 Gy SBRT to primary tumor, nephrectomy 4 weeks later. Sequenced by immunoSEQ multiplex PCR; TCRdb stores in-frame clones only, minus some. The sample yields some 120,000 clones, around 81% seen once. The V end lost 0 bases, the J end lost 5 bases, and 10 bases lay between the germline ends. Germline-derived CDR1 and CDR2 are SNHLY and FYNNEI. The CDR3 length is 14 residues. Here the sequenced sample was blood, taken from a patient whose treatment included radiotherapy and nephrectomy. This sequence originates from a middle-aged man with renal cell carcinoma. The V and J genes are TRBV2 and TRBJ1-2; D uncertain. CDR3 in DNA: TGTGCCAGCAGTGAAGCGGGCGGGGATTATGGCTACACCTTC. This translates into CASSEAGGDYGYTF.